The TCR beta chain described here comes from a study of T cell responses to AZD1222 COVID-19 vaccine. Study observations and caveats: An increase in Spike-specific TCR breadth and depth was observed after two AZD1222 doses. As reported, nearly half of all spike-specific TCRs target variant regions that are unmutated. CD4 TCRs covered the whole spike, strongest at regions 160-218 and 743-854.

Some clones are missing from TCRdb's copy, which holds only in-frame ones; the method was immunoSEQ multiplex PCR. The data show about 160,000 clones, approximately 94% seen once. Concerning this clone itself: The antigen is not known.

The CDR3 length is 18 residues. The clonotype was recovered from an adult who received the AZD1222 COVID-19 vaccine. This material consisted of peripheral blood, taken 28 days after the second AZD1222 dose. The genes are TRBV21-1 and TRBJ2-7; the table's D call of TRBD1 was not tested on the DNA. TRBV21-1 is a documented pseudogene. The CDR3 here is CASRSGRNKQARSYEQYF. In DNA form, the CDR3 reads TGTGCCAGCCGATCAGGGCGAAATAAACAGGCCCGCTCCTACGAGCAGTACTTC.